The 20 T cell receptor beta chains in this list originate from one sample, sequenced in a study of cytomegalovirus exposure and HLA in healthy donors. PCR employed 60 Vbeta and 13 Jbeta primers. Method: immunoSEQ multiplex PCR; TCRdb's copy keeps in-frame clones and lacks some. The data hold approximately 89,000 clones, with less than 80% observed a single time. The sequencing sample was made of PBMCs. The receptors stem from a male donor in good health and CMV-seronegative.

A word on this clone: One end of the junction is discordant with germline, which a read error may explain. This chain uses TRBV11-2 with TRBJ2-7; a weak D match, TRBD1 (5 bases). Germline V gene data show CDR1 as SGHAT and CDR2 as FQNNGV. The CDR3 has 13 amino acids. The CDR3, as DNA: TGTGCCAGCAGCTTAGGTGTATGGTCAGGGCTGACCTTC. This gives the protein CASSLGVWSGLTF.

The J gene is TRBJ1-1, the V gene TRBV7-2; no clear D. The CDR3 has 16 residues. From germline, CDR1 is SGHTA and CDR2 FQGNSA. Trimming shortened V by 6 bases and J by 1 base, and 18 bases separated the two germline ends. CDR3 nucleotides: TGTGCCAGCAGACCCGACTCGTCCAACGGGAACACTGAAGCTTTCTTT. Protein product: CASRPDSSNGNTEAFF.

The V call is TRBV28, the J call TRBJ1-2; 7 positions agree with TRBD1. Trimming removed 6 bases from V and 3 bases from J; junction bases left unmatched: 7. The length of the CDR3 is 14 residues. Germline assignment: CDR1 MDHEN and CDR2 SYDVKM. CDR3 DNA: TGTGCCAGCAGCAAGGGGGCTGGGGACTATGGCTACACCTTC. As protein: CASSKGAGDYGYTF.

J is TRBJ1-2 and V is TRBV5-4; D may be TRBD1 (6 bases). The V and J ends lost 5 bases and 1 base respectively, with 12 bases between them. In germline, CDR1 is SGHNT, CDR2 YYREEE (reference sequence). The CDR3 sequence is 14 residues long. CDR3 sequence: CASSSRDINYGYTF. CDR3 nucleotides: TGTGCCAGCAGTTCCCGGGACATTAACTATGGCTACACCTTC.

The chain is built from TRBV5-4 and TRBJ2-3, with 9 bases lining up with TRBD2. CDR1 and CDR2 from the germline V gene are SGHNT and YYREEE (reference sequence). J was trimmed by 7 bases and V by 1 base; bases with no gene match: 13. The CDR3 extends over 17 amino acids. CDR3 loop: CASSLSSWREGWHTQYF. The CDR3 coding sequence is TGTGCCAGCAGCTTGTCCTCCTGGCGGGAGGGCTGGCATACGCAGTATTTT.

In its sample, this clone was seen once. The rearrangement links TRBV15 to TRBJ2-3, with TRBD1 matching over 9 bases. Germline CDR1 LNHNV, CDR2 YYDKDF (reference sequence). J was trimmed by 1 base and V by 1 base; bases with no gene match: 12. The length of the CDR3 is 19 residues. CDR3 bases: TGTGCCACCAGCAGAGTTGTTTTGATTCGGGACAGGGGCACAGATACGCAGTATTTT. This encodes CATSRVVLIRDRGTDTQYF.

This chain joins TRBV15 and TRBJ2-7; 8 bases match TRBD1. The CDR3 is 13 residues long. V dropped 1 base and J dropped 5; count of bases not matched to a gene: 1. Germline lookup yields CDR1 LNHNV and CDR2 YYDKDF (reference sequence). CDR3 sequence (DNA): TGTGCCACCAGCAGAGGGACAGGGAACGAGCAGTACTTC. As protein: CATSRGTGNEQYF.

This clone appeared a single time. The V and J genes are TRBV6-1 and TRBJ1-2; a possible D gene is TRBD1 (5 bases). The germline V gene encodes CDR1 MNHNS and CDR2 SASEGT. The V end was cut by 3 bases, the J end by 2 bases, with 16 bases between. CDR3 length equals 16 residues. CDR3 sequence (DNA): TGTGCCAGCAGTGAGGAAGACAGCCCCTGGAACTATGGCTACACCTTC. This codes for CASSEEDSPWNYGYTF.

This clone has only one observation. The rearrangement links TRBV2 to TRBJ1-1; D is possibly TRBD1 (5 bases). Per germline, CDR1 SNHLY and CDR2 FYNNEI. The V end lost 6 bases, the J end lost 3 bases, and 17 bases lay between the germline ends. The CDR3 spans 15 residues. The chain's CDR3 is CASSPQGMMDTEAFF. CDR3 nucleotide sequence: TGTGCCAGCAGCCCCCAGGGAATGATGGACACTGAAGCTTTCTTT.

The chain combines TRBV6-5 with TRBJ1-1; no reliable D call. The CDR3 runs to 14 residues. Deletions cut 5 bases from V and 5 bases from J, with 15 bases between. Germline loops: CDR1 MNHEY, CDR2 SVGAGI. The CDR3 bases are TGTGCCAGCAGTCGGTCCGGGGTTTTTACTGAAGCTTTCTTT. As protein: CASSRSGVFTEAFF.

The chain employs TRBV2 and TRBJ1-1; 7 bases are shared with TRBD1. The CDR3 is 14 residues long. After removal of 6 bases from V and 2 bases from J, the junction contained 6 bases not matched to a gene. The germline gives CDR1 SNHLY, CDR2 FYNNEI. The CDR3 DNA follows: TGTGCCAGCAGGGCCGGGACAGATAACACTGAAGCTTTCTTT. It encodes CASRAGTDNTEAFF.

This clone was detected only a few times. The J gene is TRBJ1-2, the V gene TRBV30, with D unresolved. CDR3 length equals 12 residues. Trimming took 7 bases from V and 6 from J, leaving 15 bases between them. The germline CDR1 and CDR2 sequences are GTSNPN and SVGIG (reference sequence). CDR3 bases: TGTGCCTTTGACTCAATTCGGCATGGCTACACCTTC. Translated, it gives CAFDSIRHGYTF.

The chain recombines TRBV28 with TRBJ1-1; no definite D call. CDR1 and CDR2 from the germline V gene are MDHEN and SYDVKM. V lost 5 bases to trimming and J lost 11 bases, with 15 bases between them. CDR3 size: 12 residues. CDR3 loop: CASSPLTRLAFF. The CDR3 DNA follows: TGTGCCAGCAGTCCCCTGACACGATTGGCTTTCTTT.

This chain connects TRBV4-1 to TRBJ2-2, with D perhaps TRBD1 (6 bases). Trimming shortened V by 1 base and J by 5 bases, and 14 bases separated the two germline ends. This CDR3 has 16 residues. CDR1 and CDR2 (germline): MGHRA, YSYEKL. As DNA, the CDR3 is TGCGCCAGCAGCCAAGGAGTAACAGGGAAGACCGGGGAGCTGTTTTTT. Its protein product is CASSQGVTGKTGELFF.

This chain joins TRBV10-1 and TRBJ2-7; D perhaps matches TRBD1 (5 bases). Germline V gives CDR1 WNHNN, CDR2 SYGVQD (reference sequence). The CDR3 covers 13 residues. V lost 3 bases to trimming and J lost 6 bases, with 12 bases between them. The CDR3 DNA sequence: TGCGCCAGCAGTGACTCAAGGGGTACCGAGCAGTACTTC. Translated: CASSDSRGTEQYF.

This rearrangement joins TRBV6-1 to TRBJ2-5; TRBD2 might be the D (8 bases). The CDR3 covers 14 residues. V was trimmed by 7 bases and J by 5 bases, leaving 17 bases between them. CDR1 is MNHNS, CDR2 SASEGT, per germline. The CDR3 sequence is CASIWTSRGETQYF. The CDR3 coding sequence is TGTGCCAGCATTTGGACTAGCAGGGGGGAGACCCAGTACTTC.

The genes are TRBV5-1 and TRBJ1-1, with 8 positions matching TRBD1. CDR1 and CDR2 (germline): SGHRS, YFSETQ. V shed 4 bases, J shed 0 bases, and the junction held 5 bases outside the gene matches. CDR3 length: 15 residues. The CDR3 loop is CASSPTGALNTEAFF. CDR3 bases: TGCGCCAGCAGCCCGACAGGGGCCTTGAACACTGAAGCTTTCTTT. Looking up the rest from reference TRBV5-1 and TRBJ1-1 gives the full variable domain: KAGVTQTPRYLIKTRGQQVTLSCSPISGHRSVSWYQQTPGQGLQFLFEYFSETQRNKGNFPGRFSGRQFSNSRSEMNVSTLELGDSALYLCASSPTGALNTEAFFGQGTRLTVV.

The V call is TRBV11-2, the J call TRBJ2-7; perhaps TRBD2 as D (6 bases). Per the germline V gene, CDR1 is SGHAT and CDR2 is FQNNGV. The V end was cut by 5 bases, the J end by 6 bases, with 14 bases between. CDR3 size: 13 residues. The CDR3 region has the DNA TGTGCCAGCAGCCCTTCGGAGGGGTTCGAGCAGTACTTC. Its protein product is CASSPSEGFEQYF.

The CDR3 region has the DNA TGTGCCAGCAGCCGTTCCAGTAGCCGTCACTATGGCTACACCTTC. This encodes CASSRSSSRHYGYTF. The V and J genes are TRBV28 and TRBJ1-2; D unclear. The V end lost 6 bases, the J end lost 3 bases, and 17 bases lay between the germline ends. The CDR3 extends over 15 amino acids. CDR1 and CDR2 (germline): MDHEN, SYDVKM.

Only a few counts were recorded for this clone. At one boundary the junction diverges from the germline segment, which might be a read error. This chain connects TRBV7-9 to TRBJ1-1; 7 bases fit TRBD1. This CDR3 region has 16 residues. Looked up from germline, CDR1 is SEHNR and CDR2 is FQNEAQ (reference sequence). CDR3 DNA sequence: TGTTCCAGCAGCTTTAGGGGGCGAGGAAGGAACACTGAAGCTTTCTTT. Translating gives CSSSFRGRGRNTEAFF.